This T cell receptor beta chain was identified during a study of blood T cell repertoires in COVID-19 (dated by TCRdb to 2019 to 2021). Describing the broader study: The collaborator samples originated in the United States, Italy and Spain and spanned the acute and convalescent phases of COVID-19. The prospective study material was composed of cDNA or gDNA derived from T cells, B-cell-depleted T cells, or PBMCs. Subjects who had been exposed to COVID-19, were actively infected with it, or had recovered from it provided the deeply sampled blood TCRbeta repertoires that made up the dataset. The repertoires were released in a freely available public database intended as a resource for research on the immune response to SARS-CoV-2. The samples were drawn from two sources: the first 160 participants of the ongoing ImmuneRACE study, and 1,254 subjects contributed by 6 global collaborators. Sample metadata almost always included a de-identified subject ID, COVID-19 status, age in years and sex. HLA class I and class II types, where available, came from metadata supplied by the sample provider rather than from assay-based typing.

This clone was detected a few times. The clone's antigen remains unknown. No much larger clonotype is one base removed from it; base qualities were not supplied. CDR1 and CDR2 were assigned from the germline V gene as MNHEY and SVGEGT. From the cysteine up to the phenylalanine, the CDR3 has a length of 17 residues. Solely the CDR3 DNA is kept, with 51 bases framed from the first base. After removal of 2 bases from V and 5 bases from J, the junction retains 10 bases not matched to a gene. TCRbeta CDR3 regions were amplified from genomic DNA by means of the immunoSEQ Assay, a bias-controlled multiplex PCR. On the study's bioinformatics: Nucleated cell counts per sample were estimated from amplification of reference gene primers within the assay. To quantify the absolute abundance of each unique TCRbeta CDR3 rearrangement, sequence reads were collapsed and filtered. Productive Simpson clonality was computed per sample as the square root of Simpson's diversity index over productive rearrangements. TCRdb re-hosts the immuneACCESS table, in-frame sequences only. Its copies lack some clones; in the studies checked, an unresolved V gene accounts for under half of them, and the cause for the rest is not known. The V and J calls and clone size come from that table; D and trimming were worked out from the DNA. The sample includes fewer than 200,000 clones, with 70% to 90% observed a single time. Roughly 20% of the sample is in the top ten clones.

The collaborating institutions used their own protocols to collect whole blood in K2EDTA tubes. For TCRbeta analysis, collaborator samples were shipped as frozen whole blood, as isolated PBMCs, or as DNA extracted from either sample type. Overall study outcomes, separate from this receptor: Clinical and demographic metadata were provided uncurated, with the amount varying by source and participant.

This receptor was taken from a man in his 70s with active or convalescent COVID-19. The V and J genes are TRBV6-2 or TRBV6-3 and TRBJ2-1, with TRBD2 identical over 9 junction bases. Sequencing input: peripheral blood. The DNA reads as follows: TGTGCCAGCAGTTACGGGCTTTGGCGGGAGGGTAACAATGAGCAGTTCTTC. It specifies CASSYGLWREGNNEQFF.